The T cell receptor (beta chain) described here comes from a study of blood T cell repertoires in COVID-19. Whole-study context: Samples taken during acute and convalescent COVID-19 were collected in the United States, Italy and Spain. T cells, B-cell-depleted T cells, or PBMCs supplied cDNA or gDNA.

In the original analysis: Amplification of reference gene primers provided the estimated nucleated cell counts. The assay was immunoSEQ multiplex PCR, and TCRdb's table has in-frame clones only and misses some. V, J and clone size derive from that table, while D and trimming were established from the DNA sequence. The repertoire includes about 94,000 clones, roughly 86% of them detected once, and 7.4% sits in the top ten. This CDR3 is built from 15 residues. Unmatched junction bases numbered 12, after V lost 4 bases and J lost 10 bases. Germline V CDR1 and CDR2: LNHDA, SQIVND (reference sequence). This sequence joins TRBV19 and TRBJ1-4; the match to TRBD1 covers 7 bases. Sequencing input: peripheral blood. This TCR came from a human donor with acute or convalescent COVID-19. The donor label of this sample is uncertain. CDR3 sequence reads: CASSKSGTERGKLFF. The CDR3, as DNA: TGTGCCAGTAGTAAATCCGGGACAGAAAGGGGAAAACTGTTTTTT.